The rows below give T cell receptor beta chains drawn from one sample of a study of T cell responses to AZD1222 COVID-19 vaccine. Assay used: immunoSEQ multiplex PCR; TCRdb lists only in-frame clones, some missing. The table has some 130,000 clones, roughly 90% seen once; the top ten hold under 3.5%. Here the sequenced sample was peripheral blood, taken on day 0 of AZD1222 vaccination. Every receptor here comes from an adult in good health. Each CDR3 is given with its conserved first and last residue. Each record gives: V gene, D gene, clone size, J gene, CDR3 DNA, CDR3 protein. D genes are given only for firm matches. Only part of the rows carry a size: once, few, many, or a class if the clone is expanded.

>TRBV5-1|TRBD2|once|TRBJ2-7
TGCGCCAGCAGCTTGGCATCGGGAGGCGCGCGCGAGCAGTACTTC
CASSLASGGAREQYF
>TRBV28|TRBD1|-|TRBJ1-2
TGTGCCAGCAGTTCCACAGGGACAGGGGAAGGTAACTACACCTTC
CASSSTGTGEGNYTF
>TRBV7-2|TRBD1|-|TRBJ1-5
TGTGCCAGCAGCCAGGACAGGGGCCCCAATCAGCCCCAGCATTTT
CASSQDRGPNQPQHF
>TRBV6-5|TRBD1|-|TRBJ1-2
TGTGCCAGCAGAACCGGGACAGGGGGCCGTGGCTACACCTTC
CASRTGTGGRGYTF
>TRBV7-6|-|-|TRBJ2-2
TGTGCCAGCAGCTTCGACGCGAACACCGGGGAGCTGTTTTTT
CASSFDANTGELFF
>TRBV9|TRBD1|-|TRBJ2-7
TGTGCCAGCAGCGCCGGGACAGGGAACCCAGTGCAGTACTTC
CASSAGTGNPVQYF
>TRBV29-1|-|-|TRBJ2-3
TGCAGCGTTGCAGGCAGGGGAGTAGATACGCAGTATTTT
CSVAGRGVDTQYF
>TRBV14|-|-|TRBJ1-2
TGTGCCAGCAGCCAGGGCTCGAGCGGCTACACCTTC
CASSQGSSGYTF
>TRBV6-6|-|few|TRBJ2-1
TGTGCCAGCAGTTACTCGAAGTTTGGAAATGAGCAGTTCTTC
CASSYSKFGNEQFF
>TRBV7-9|TRBD1|-|TRBJ2-7
TGTGCCAGCAGCCCTAGAAGGACAGGGACCTACGAGCAGTACTTC
CASSPRRTGTYEQYF
>TRBV5-1|-|-|TRBJ1-4
TGCGCCAGCAGCTTGGGGAGTTATAATGAAAAACTGTTTTTT
CASSLGSYNEKLFF
>TRBV4-1|-|-|TRBJ1-5
TGCGCCAGCAGCCCGCACCGGGACTTCGCCCGGAATCAGCCCCAGCATTTT
CASSPHRDFARNQPQHF
>TRBV18|-|-|TRBJ1-1
TGTGCCAGCTCACCATCAAGGGCGGTAAATACTGAAGCTTTCTTT
CASSPSRAVNTEAFF
>TRBV5-4|-|-|TRBJ2-1
TGTGCCAGCAGCTTGTTCTCCACCAATGAGCAGTTCTTC
CASSLFSTNEQFF